The subject of this entry is one TCR beta chain. This specimen comes from a study of long-term antiretroviral therapy in people with HIV. V lost 8 bases to trimming and J lost 0 bases; unmatched junction nucleotides: 18. This CDR3 has 19 residues. CDR1 and CDR2 from the germline V gene are MDHEN and SYDVKM. The assay, immunoSEQ v3.0, was run at survey level. Using immunoSEQ multiplex PCR, the repertoire was profiled, and TCRdb retains in-frame clones only, with some absent. Of more than 20,000 clones in the sample, approximately 81% were seen once. V is TRBV28 and J is TRBJ2-3, with 9 bases aligning to TRBD2. The source material was unsorted PBMCs, sampled 1.9 years after starting antiretroviral therapy. The sequence was collected from a woman aged 50 to 65 with HIV. CDR3 sequence (DNA): TGTGCCAGCTCCCCGGCCCCGGGACTAGCTTGGCCTAGCACAGATACGCAGTATTTT. Amino acid sequence: CASSPAPGLAWPSTDTQYF.